The T cell receptor (beta chain) described here comes from a study of CXCR3-negative and CXCR3-positive naive CD8 T cells. Germline V gives CDR1 SGHVS, CDR2 FQNEAQ. CDR3 size: 16 residues. The study made its TRB cDNA libraries by 5' RACE, adding UMI labels. TCRdb re-called the 5' RACE reads, yielding one record per CDR3 amino acid sequence without DNA. This repertoire comprises 65,000 to 95,000 distinct CDR3 sequences; its ten largest clones make up 1.5% to 2%. The specimen was naive CXCR3- CD8+ T cells from blood. Subset: CD45RO-CCR7+CD27+CD95- naive CD8+ T cells lacking CXCR3 (TNR3-). The origin of this receptor is a human donor in good health. Some clones in this sample may be carry-over from other donors' samples. The rearrangement joins TRBV7-8 to TRBJ2-5; TCRdb returns TRBD2, unconfirmable since there is no DNA. The CDR3 is CASSFGASGEEETQYF.